This entry features one T cell receptor beta chain sequence. Antigen: not known. Healthy bone marrow donors made up the cohort. Likely unrecorded immune exposures existed in these nominally healthy donors. This sample is part of a study of cytomegalovirus exposure and HLA in healthy donors. PCR employed 60 Vbeta and 13 Jbeta primers. The method was immunoSEQ multiplex PCR; TCRdb's version includes in-frame clones alone and lacks a portion of them. Among approximately 110,000 clones listed, 70% were seen once. General study findings and limits: The listing of 150 or so TCR beta chains classed them as cytomegalovirus-associated. TCR beta V segments were, for the most part, productive about 87% or about 30% of the time in an earlier analysis.

The V end was cut by 6 bases, the J end by 5 bases, with 17 bases between. The germline CDR1 and CDR2 sequences are MNHEY and SMNVEV (reference sequence). CDR3 length: 14 amino acids. This receptor was obtained from a man between 35 and 55 years old in good health and CMV-seropositive. The sample comprised PBMCs. This chain links TRBV27 with TRBJ2-7; D possibly corresponds to TRBD2 (6 bases). This chain's CDR3 is CASRLGLATNEQYF. CDR3 bases: TGTGCCAGCAGGCTAGGGCTAGCGACGAACGAGCAGTACTTC.